Ten or more counts support the clone carrying this T cell receptor (beta chain). Disease duration was under 3 months in the ophthalmopathy patients, who also had a Clinical Activity Score of at least 3 and a NOSPECS grade of at least 4. Trimming cost V 0 bases and J 6 bases, with 7 bases left between them. The germline V gene encodes CDR1 SGHRS and CDR2 YFSETQ. The CDR3 loop spans 13 amino acids. This sample was taken from a study of T cells in Graves' hyperthyroidism and ophthalmopathy. In the study overall: Blood from the periphery was taken at initial diagnosis, before any treatment.

TCR beta CDR3 regions were amplified from RNA. HTBI primers were the set used in a first-round RT-PCR of the TCR CDR3. TCRdb re-called the multiplex PCR reads through MiXCR, storing one row per CDR3 protein. The repertoire holds around 620,000 distinct CDR3 sequences, with 14% as singletons. This receptor was taken from a woman between 18 and 29 years old with Graves' ophthalmopathy. The chain recombines TRBV5-1 with TRBJ1-5; D possibly corresponds to TRBD1 (5 bases). The specimen was blood. CDR3 loop: CASSLVGAQPQHF. The CDR3 nucleotides read TGCGCCAGCAGCTTGGTCGGGGCTCAGCCCCAGCATTTT.